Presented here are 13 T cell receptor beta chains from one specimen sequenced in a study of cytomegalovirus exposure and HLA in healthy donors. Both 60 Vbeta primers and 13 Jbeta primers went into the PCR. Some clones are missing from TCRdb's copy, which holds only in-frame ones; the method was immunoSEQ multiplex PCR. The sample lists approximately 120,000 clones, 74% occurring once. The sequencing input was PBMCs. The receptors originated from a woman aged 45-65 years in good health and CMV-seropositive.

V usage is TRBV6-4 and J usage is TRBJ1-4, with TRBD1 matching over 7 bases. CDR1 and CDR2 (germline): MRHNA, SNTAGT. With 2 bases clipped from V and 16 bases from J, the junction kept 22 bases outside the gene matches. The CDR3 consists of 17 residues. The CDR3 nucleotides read TGTGCCAGCAGTGACACAGGGGCTGACCACCATCGATTATTTGGGTTTTTT. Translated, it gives CASSDTGADHHRLFGFF.

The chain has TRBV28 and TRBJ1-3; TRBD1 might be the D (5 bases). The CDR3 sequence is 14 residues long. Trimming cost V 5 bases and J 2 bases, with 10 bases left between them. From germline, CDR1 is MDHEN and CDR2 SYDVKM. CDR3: CASSPGQTGNTIYF. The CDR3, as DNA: TGTGCCAGCAGTCCCGGACAAACTGGAAACACCATATATTTT.

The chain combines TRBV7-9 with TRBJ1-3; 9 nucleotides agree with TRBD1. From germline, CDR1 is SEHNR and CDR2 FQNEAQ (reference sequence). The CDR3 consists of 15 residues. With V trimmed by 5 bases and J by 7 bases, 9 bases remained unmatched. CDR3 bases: TGTGCCAGCAGCATTCCGGGACAGGGATCGAACACCATATATTTT. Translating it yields CASSIPGQGSNTIYF.

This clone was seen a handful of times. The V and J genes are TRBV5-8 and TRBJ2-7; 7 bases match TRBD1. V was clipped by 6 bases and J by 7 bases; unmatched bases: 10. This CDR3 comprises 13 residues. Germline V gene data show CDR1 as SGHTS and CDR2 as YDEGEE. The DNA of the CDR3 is TGTGCCAGCAACCTCGACAGGGTTAGGGAGCAGTACTTC. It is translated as CASNLDRVREQYF.

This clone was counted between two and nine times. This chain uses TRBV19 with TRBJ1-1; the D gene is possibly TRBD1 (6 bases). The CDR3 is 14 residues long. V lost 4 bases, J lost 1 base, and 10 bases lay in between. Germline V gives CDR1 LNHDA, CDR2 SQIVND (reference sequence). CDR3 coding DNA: TGTGCCAGTAGTACCATACAGGGGAACACTGAAGCTTTCTTT. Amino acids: CASSTIQGNTEAFF.

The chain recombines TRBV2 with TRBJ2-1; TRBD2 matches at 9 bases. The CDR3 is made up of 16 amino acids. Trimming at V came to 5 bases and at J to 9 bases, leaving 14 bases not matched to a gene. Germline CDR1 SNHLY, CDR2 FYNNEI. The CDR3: CASSKEAGGHKIEQFF. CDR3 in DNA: TGTGCCAGCAGTAAAGAGGCGGGGGGGCATAAAATTGAGCAGTTCTTC. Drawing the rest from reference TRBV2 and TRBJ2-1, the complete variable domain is EPEVTQTPSHQVTQMGQEVILRCVPISNHLYFYWYRQILGQKVEFLVSFYNNEISEKSEIFDDQFSVERPDGSNFTLKIRSTKLEDSAMYFCASSKEAGGHKIEQFFGPGTRLTVL.

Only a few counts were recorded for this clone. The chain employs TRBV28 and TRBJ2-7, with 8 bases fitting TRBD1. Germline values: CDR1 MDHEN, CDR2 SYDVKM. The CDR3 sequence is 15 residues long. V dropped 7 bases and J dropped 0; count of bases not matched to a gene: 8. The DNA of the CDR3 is TGTGCCAGCACGTCGGGACAGGACAACTCCTACGAGCAGTACTTC. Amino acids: CASTSGQDNSYEQYF.

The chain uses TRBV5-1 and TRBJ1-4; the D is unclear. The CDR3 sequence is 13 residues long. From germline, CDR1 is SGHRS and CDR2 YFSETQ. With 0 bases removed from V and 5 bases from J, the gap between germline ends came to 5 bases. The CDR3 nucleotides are TGCGCCAGCAGCTTGGCCGGGAATGAAAAACTGTTTTTT. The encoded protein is CASSLAGNEKLFF.

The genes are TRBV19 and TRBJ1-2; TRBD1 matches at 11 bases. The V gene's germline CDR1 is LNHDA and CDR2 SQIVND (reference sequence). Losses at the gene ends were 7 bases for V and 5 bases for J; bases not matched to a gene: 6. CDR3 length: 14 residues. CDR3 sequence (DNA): TGTGCCAGTACCCGGGACAGGGGGTTTTATGGCTACACCTTC. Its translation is CASTRDRGFYGYTF.

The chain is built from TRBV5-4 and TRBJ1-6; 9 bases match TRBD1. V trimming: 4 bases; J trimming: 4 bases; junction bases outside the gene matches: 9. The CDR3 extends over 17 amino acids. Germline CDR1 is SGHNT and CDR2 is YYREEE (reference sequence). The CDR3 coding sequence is TGTGCCAGCAGCCGACTACAGGGGGCGGATTATAATTCACCCCTCCACTTT. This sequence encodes CASSRLQGADYNSPLHF.

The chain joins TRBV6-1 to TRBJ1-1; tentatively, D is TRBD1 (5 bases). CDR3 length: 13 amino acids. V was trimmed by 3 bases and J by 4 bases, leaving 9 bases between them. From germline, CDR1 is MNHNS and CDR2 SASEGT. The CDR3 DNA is TGTGCCAGCAGTGAGATGGGGGGCACTGAAGCTTTCTTT. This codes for CASSEMGGTEAFF.

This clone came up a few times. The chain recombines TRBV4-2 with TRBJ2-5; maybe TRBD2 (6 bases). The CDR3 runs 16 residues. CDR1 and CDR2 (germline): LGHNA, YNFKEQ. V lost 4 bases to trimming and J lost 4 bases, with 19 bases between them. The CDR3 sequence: CASSLQRGEISETQYF. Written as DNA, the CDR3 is TGTGCCAGCAGCCTACAACGCGGGGAGATATCAGAGACCCAGTACTTC.

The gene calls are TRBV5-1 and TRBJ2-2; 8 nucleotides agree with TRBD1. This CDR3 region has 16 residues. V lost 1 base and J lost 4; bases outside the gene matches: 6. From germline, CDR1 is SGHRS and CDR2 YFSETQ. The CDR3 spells CASSLNGQGFTGELFF. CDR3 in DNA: TGCGCCAGCAGCTTGAATGGACAGGGTTTCACCGGGGAGCTGTTTTTT.